The following is a T cell receptor (beta chain) sequence with its context. Antigen specificity is unknown. Sequencing used immunoSEQ multiplex PCR; TCRdb keeps in-frame clones, though not all of them. Of under 80,000 clones listed, less than 85% were seen once; the top ten hold 4%. The sample belongs to a study of OX40 agonist ivuxolimab in advanced cancers. In the study overall: Males comprised 82.7% of the group, whose mean age was about 60 years (range about 23 to 80). The study reported partial responses in three patients: one hepatocellular carcinoma, two cutaneous melanoma.

Regarding the study as a whole: Researchers report that CD8+ T cells had, on average, more expanded clones than CD4+.

Patients with a history of autoimmune disease or on systemic immunosuppression were excluded. This TCR was recovered from an adult with an advanced solid tumor such as melanoma, head and neck, liver or kidney cancer. The sample was CD4+ or CD8+ T cells sorted from blood, taken in a trial of the OX40 agonist ivuxolimab.

The CDR3 nucleotides read TGCGCCAGCAGCCAAGATACTAGCGGGTTCACCTACGAGCAGTACTTC. Amino acid sequence: CASSQDTSGFTYEQYF. The V and J genes are TRBV4-1 and TRBJ2-7, with 9 bases identical to TRBD2. This CDR3 contains 16 residues. CDR1 and CDR2 (germline): MGHRA, YSYEKL. The V segment lost 0 bases and the J segment 2 bases; nucleotides outside the gene matches: 5.